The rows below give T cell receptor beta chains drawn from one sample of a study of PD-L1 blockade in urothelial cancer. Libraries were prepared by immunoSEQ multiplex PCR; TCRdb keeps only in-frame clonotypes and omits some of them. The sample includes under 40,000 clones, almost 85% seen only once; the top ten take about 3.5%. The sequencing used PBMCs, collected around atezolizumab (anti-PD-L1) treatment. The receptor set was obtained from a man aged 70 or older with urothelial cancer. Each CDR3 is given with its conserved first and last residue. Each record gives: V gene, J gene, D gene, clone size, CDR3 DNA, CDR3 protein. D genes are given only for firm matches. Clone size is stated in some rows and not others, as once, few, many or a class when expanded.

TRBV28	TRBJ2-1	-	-	TGTGCCAGCAGTTTGGGGGCCGGGAATGAGCAGTTCTTC	CASSLGAGNEQFF
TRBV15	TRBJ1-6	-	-	TGTGCCACCAGCGAAGCATTTAGGGGCTATAATTCACCCCTCCACTTT	CATSEAFRGYNSPLHF
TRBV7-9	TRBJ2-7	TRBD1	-	TGTGCCAGCAGCCGCCGGGACAGCTACGAGCAGTACTTC	CASSRRDSYEQYF
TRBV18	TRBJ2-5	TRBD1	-	TGTGCCAGCTCACGGACAGGGGATGAGACCCAGTACTTC	CASSRTGDETQYF
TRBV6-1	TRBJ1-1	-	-	TGTGCCAGCATGAGGGGGGGCGCTGAAGCTTTCTTT	CASMRGGAEAFF
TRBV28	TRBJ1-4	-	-	TGTGCCAGCAGCAATGCAGCAGAGGTAAAACTGTTTTTT	CASSNAAEVKLFF
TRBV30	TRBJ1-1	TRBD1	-	TGTGCCTGGAGTGTGAAAATGCCGACAGGGACAAGGGGCGAGAACACTGAAGCTTTCTTT	CAWSVKMPTGTRGENTEAFF
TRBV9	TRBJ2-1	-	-	TGTGCCAGCAGCTATGTGCCCCAGGGGAGAGGGTTCGATGAGCAGTTCTTC	CASSYVPQGRGFDEQFF
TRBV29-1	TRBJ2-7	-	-	TGCAGCGTTGAATCTGGCCACGAGCAGTACTTC	CSVESGHEQYF
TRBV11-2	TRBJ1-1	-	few	TGTGCCAGCAGCTTAGAACAGAAGGGAGCTGAAGCTTTCTTT	CASSLEQKGAEAFF
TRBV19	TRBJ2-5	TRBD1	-	TGTGCCAGTAGTATAAGGGGGACAGTCCAAGAGACCCAGTACTTC	CASSIRGTVQETQYF
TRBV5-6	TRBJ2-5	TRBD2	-	TGTGCCAGCAGCTCACTAGCGGGAGTGACGAAGACCCAGTACTTC	CASSSLAGVTKTQYF
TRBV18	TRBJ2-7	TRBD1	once	TGTGCCAGCTCACCAGGGGACAGGGTGACCCATGACTTC	CASSPGDRVTHDF
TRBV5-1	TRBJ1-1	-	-	TGCGCCAGCAGCCGGACAGCGAACACTGAAGCTTTCTTT	CASSRTANTEAFF
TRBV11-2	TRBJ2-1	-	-	TGTGCCAGCAGCTTAGTCGCCCGGGAGCAGTTCTTC	CASSLVAREQFF
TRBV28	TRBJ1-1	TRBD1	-	TGTGCCAGCAGTTTACAGGGGGCGGTCACTGAAGCTTTCTTT	CASSLQGAVTEAFF
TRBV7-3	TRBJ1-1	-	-	TGTGCCAGCAGCCCAGGAGGCTCCACTGAAGCTTTCTTT	CASSPGGSTEAFF
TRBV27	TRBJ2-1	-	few	TGTGCCAGCAGTGTGACAATATCCTACAATGAGCAGTTCTTC	CASSVTISYNEQFF
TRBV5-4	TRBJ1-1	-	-	TGTGCCAGCAGACGGACGGGGGGGGGTAGGGCTGAAGCTTTCTTT	CASRRTGGGRAEAFF
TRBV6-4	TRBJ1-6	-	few	TGTGCCAGCAGTGTTCGGGGTACGGATTCACCCCTCCACTTT	CASSVRGTDSPLHF
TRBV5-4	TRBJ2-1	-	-	TGTGCCAGCAGCAAAGCGGAAACATCCCATGAGCAGTTCTTC	CASSKAETSHEQFF
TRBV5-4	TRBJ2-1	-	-	TGTGCCAGCAGCTCCGGATGGGGGCGGGAGAGCAATGAGCAGTTCTTC	CASSSGWGRESNEQFF
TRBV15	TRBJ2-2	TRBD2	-	TGTGCCACCAGCAAACCCAGCGGGAGGTATACCGGGGAGCTGTTTTTT	CATSKPSGRYTGELFF
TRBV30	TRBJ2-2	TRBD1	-	TGTGCCTGGAGTTCAGGGGGAACCGGGGAGCTGTTTTTT	CAWSSGGTGELFF
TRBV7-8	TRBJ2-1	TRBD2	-	TGTGCCAGCAGCCCGGGGGGGGGTAGCGGGAGAGGGGGTGAGCAGTTCTTC	CASSPGGGSGRGGEQFF
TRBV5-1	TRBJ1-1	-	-	TGCGCCAGCAGCCAAACAGAAATGAACACTGAAGCTTTCTTT	CASSQTEMNTEAFF
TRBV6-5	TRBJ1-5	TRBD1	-	TGTGCCAGCAGTGACTACAGGGGAAGCAATCAGCCCCAGCATTTT	CASSDYRGSNQPQHF
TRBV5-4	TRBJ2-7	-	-	TGTGCCAGCAGCTGGACTCCATCCTACGAGCAGTACTTC	CASSWTPSYEQYF
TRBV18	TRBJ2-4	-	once	TGTGCCAGCTCACCACCGGGGAAGGGGCAGTCTCTAGCCAAAAACATTCAGTACTTC	CASSPPGKGQSLAKNIQYF